Listed below are T cell receptor beta chains from one sample, sequenced in a study of blood T cell repertoires in COVID-19. Generated by immunoSEQ multiplex PCR, the TCRdb table keeps only in-frame clones and is missing some. The profile shows 140,000 or so clones, about 84% of them singletons. Sequencing was done on a sample of peripheral blood. These TCRs come from a woman in her forties or fifties with acute or convalescent COVID-19. The CDR3 runs from the conserved cysteine through the conserved F or W. The order of the fields is V gene, J gene, clone size, D gene, CDR3 DNA, CDR3 protein. D genes are given only for firm matches. Only some rows state a clone size, as once, few, many or a class for expanded clones.

v_call: TRBV2
j_call: TRBJ2-7
clone_size: -
d_call: TRBD1
cdr3_nt: TGTGCCAGCAGTGAAGCGGACAGGGGGCATCGCTACGAGCAGTACTTC
cdr3_aa: CASSEADRGHRYEQYF

v_call: TRBV11-3
j_call: TRBJ1-3
clone_size: -
d_call: -
cdr3_nt: TGTGCCAGCAGCCCCGCGGCCAGATTATCTGGAAACACCATATATTTT
cdr3_aa: CASSPAARLSGNTIYF

v_call: TRBV7-8
j_call: TRBJ1-5
clone_size: few
d_call: TRBD1
cdr3_nt: TGTGCCAGCAGCTTAGGGTCCAACTTCCGGGACAGCCAACAGCCCCAGCATTTT
cdr3_aa: CASSLGSNFRDSQQPQHF

v_call: TRBV6-1
j_call: TRBJ1-6
clone_size: -
d_call: -
cdr3_nt: TGTGCCAGCAGTGAATCAGGGGATTCACCCCTCCACTTT
cdr3_aa: CASSESGDSPLHF

v_call: TRBV6-6
j_call: TRBJ2-1
clone_size: -
d_call: -
cdr3_nt: TGTGCCAGCAGCTATCCCATGACAGCCTACAATGAGCAGTTCTTC
cdr3_aa: CASSYPMTAYNEQFF

v_call: TRBV12-3/TRBV12-4
j_call: TRBJ1-3
clone_size: few
d_call: -
cdr3_nt: TGTGCCAGCAGTTTCGGTGGAAACACCATATATTTT
cdr3_aa: CASSFGGNTIYF

v_call: TRBV7-8
j_call: TRBJ1-2
clone_size: -
d_call: -
cdr3_nt: TGTGCCAGCAGCTGGGGCAGCCTATCCTTGGGAGGCTACACCTTC
cdr3_aa: CASSWGSLSLGGYTF

v_call: TRBV4-3
j_call: TRBJ1-6
clone_size: few
d_call: TRBD1
cdr3_nt: TGCGCCAGCAGCCAAGAGGGCGGCAGGGGGAGACATCCACCCCTCCACTTT
cdr3_aa: CASSQEGGRGRHPPLHF

v_call: TRBV7-3
j_call: TRBJ1-1
clone_size: once
d_call: -
cdr3_nt: TGTGCCAGCAGTTCAGGCGGGACTGAAGCTTTCTTT
cdr3_aa: CASSSGGTEAFF

v_call: TRBV5-1
j_call: TRBJ2-3
clone_size: -
d_call: TRBD1
cdr3_nt: TGCGCCAGCAGCTTGGCCGACAGGGGGCAAACAGATACGCAGTATTTT
cdr3_aa: CASSLADRGQTDTQYF